This TCR beta chain was obtained from a study of T-cell reconstitution after alpha-beta-depleted transplantation in children (dated by TCRdb to 2016 to 2017). The study in broad terms: The study quantitatively tracked T-cell immune reconstitution after TCRalphabeta/CD19-depleted allogeneic hematopoietic cell transplantation in children using TCR repertoire profiling. Overall results and qualifications from the work: The apparently early recovery of alphabetaT-cell counts about two months after transplant reportedly depended on only several hundred rapidly expanded clones that came from non-depleted graft cells. In some patients, high TCRbeta diversity at day 60 was attributed to recipient T cells and intrathymic progenitors that had survived conditioning. Over subsequent months, a decline in hyperexpanded clone frequencies was noted, and after one year, T-cell counts and TCRbeta diversity were mostly ascribed to newly produced T cells.

This clonotype was picked up many times. The antigen it binds to is not known. No quality values exist for individual bases; no much larger clone is one base distant. The meaning of the sample's treatment or condition label: allogeneic hematopoietic cell transplantation with graft depleted of TCRalphabeta T cells and CD19 B cells. The transplant recipients were children given TCRalphabeta/CD19-depleted allogeneic hematopoietic cell grafts. From cysteine to phenylalanine, the CDR3 is 16 amino acids long. CDR3 DNA is the only sequence kept; it has 48 bases, read in frame from the first base. Germline trimming: 6 bases from V, 3 bases from J; junction bases outside gene matches: 8. Based on the germline V gene (reference sequence), the CDR1 and CDR2 sequences are DFQATT and SNEGSKA. The library was built by means of PCR. The run used an Illumina HiSeq 2500. TCR library preparation used molecular barcoding, with unique molecular identifiers applied to normalize quantification of the TCRbeta repertoire. Using fastp at Q25 and MiXCR, TCRdb reprocessed the public reads and kept productive beta chains. Duplicate CDR3 protein sequences are folded into a single record with the most common DNA and genes. Present in this sample are hundreds of thousands of distinct CDR3 sequences, roughly 24% of which were seen just once. The biggest ten clones account for around 14% of the sample.

The source material was PBMCs, mostly from graft donor cells, sampled 360 days after TCRalphabeta/CD19-depleted stem cell transplant. This TCR was recovered from a boy under two years old who had a stem cell transplant for acute myeloid leukemia, so the T cells may come from the graft donor. Recombination linked TRBV20-1 to TRBJ2-3, and TRBD2 matches 14 of the central bases. This receptor carries the CDR3 CSATSTSGGVTDTQYF. The nucleotides are TGCAGTGCCACCTCGACTAGCGGGGGGGTAACAGATACGCAGTATTTT.